This record looks at one T cell receptor beta chain sequence and its context. Its target is not known. Replicate sorted-subset PCRs were loaded with roughly 190 ng DNA, tens of thousands of T cell genomes. Libraries were prepared by immunoSEQ multiplex PCR; TCRdb keeps only in-frame clonotypes and omits some of them. Altogether roughly 1,500,000 clones are present, about 98.5% being singletons, with the ten largest covering about 0.4%. This entry comes from a study of shared clonotypes between healthy human individuals. The ends lost 7 bases at V and 0 bases at J; junction bases unmatched: 5. The germline CDR1 and CDR2 sequences are MDHEN and SYDVKM. The CDR3 consists of 15 residues. Into CD45RA+ naive and CD45RA-negative memory subsets, the CD4+ cells were split. Study observations and caveats: The small donor group covered limited genetic and exposure diversity.

V is TRBV28 and J is TRBJ2-1, with TRBD2 identical over 8 bases. Sequenced input: naive CD4+ T cells sorted from blood. The subset here: CD45RA+ positively selected. This clonotype originated in a man aged 30-40 years in good health. The CDR3 nucleotides read TGTGCCAGCACGGGAGGGTTTAGCTCCTACAATGAGCAGTTCTTC. It translates to CASTGGFSSYNEQFF.